A single T cell receptor beta chain is shown here with its context. Antigen specificity is unknown. The data belong to a study of PD-1 blockade in classical Hodgkin lymphoma. Points from the study as a whole: By C4D1, CD4+ diversity increased significantly, especially in complete responders. Baseline diversity in complete responders resembled that of newly diagnosed patients. Nothing has yet pinned down what causes the repertoire differences, possibly disease activity or prior therapy.

As to time point: cycle 4 day 1 (C4D1), after 6 weeks of nivolumab. Brentuximab vedotin exposure varied, and every patient relapsed after autologous stem cell transplantation. Negative magnetic selection isolated CD4+ T cells from thawed PBMCs. Classification of best responses gave complete response, partial response or progressive disease. Profiled with immunoSEQ multiplex PCR; TCRdb holds only in-frame clones, not every one. The data show tens of thousands of clones, 70% to 80% seen once. J gave up 1 base and V 0 bases, and 4 bases lay outside the gene matches. This CDR3 spans 16 amino acids. Germline lookup yields CDR1 SGHRS and CDR2 YFSETQ.

This clonotype was sampled from a human donor with classical Hodgkin lymphoma. The V and J genes are TRBV5-1 and TRBJ2-3; TRBD1 matches 8 bases. This sample comprised CD4+ T cells from blood, obtained before the fourth cycle of nivolumab. The CDR3 sequence is CASSLVQGVGTDTQYF. The CDR3 bases are TGCGCCAGCAGCTTGGTACAGGGGGTCGGCACAGATACGCAGTATTTT.